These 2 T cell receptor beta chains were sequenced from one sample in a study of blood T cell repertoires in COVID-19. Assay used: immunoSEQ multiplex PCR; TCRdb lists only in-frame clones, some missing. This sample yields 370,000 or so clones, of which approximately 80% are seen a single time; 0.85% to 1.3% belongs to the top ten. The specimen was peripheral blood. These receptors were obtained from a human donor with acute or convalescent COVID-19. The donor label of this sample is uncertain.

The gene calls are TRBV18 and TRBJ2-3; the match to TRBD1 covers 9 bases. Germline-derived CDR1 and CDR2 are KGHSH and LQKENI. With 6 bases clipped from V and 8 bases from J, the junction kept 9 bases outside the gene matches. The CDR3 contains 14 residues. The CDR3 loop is CASSPPDRGPTQYF. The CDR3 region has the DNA TGTGCCAGCTCCCCCCCGGACAGGGGTCCTACGCAGTATTTT.

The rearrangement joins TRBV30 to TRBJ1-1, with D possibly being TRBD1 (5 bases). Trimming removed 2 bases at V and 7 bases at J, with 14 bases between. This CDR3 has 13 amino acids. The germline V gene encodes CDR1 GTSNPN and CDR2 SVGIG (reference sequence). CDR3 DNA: TGTGCCTGGAGTACACGCGGGGCTGTTGAAGCTTTCTTT. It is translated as CAWSTRGAVEAFF.